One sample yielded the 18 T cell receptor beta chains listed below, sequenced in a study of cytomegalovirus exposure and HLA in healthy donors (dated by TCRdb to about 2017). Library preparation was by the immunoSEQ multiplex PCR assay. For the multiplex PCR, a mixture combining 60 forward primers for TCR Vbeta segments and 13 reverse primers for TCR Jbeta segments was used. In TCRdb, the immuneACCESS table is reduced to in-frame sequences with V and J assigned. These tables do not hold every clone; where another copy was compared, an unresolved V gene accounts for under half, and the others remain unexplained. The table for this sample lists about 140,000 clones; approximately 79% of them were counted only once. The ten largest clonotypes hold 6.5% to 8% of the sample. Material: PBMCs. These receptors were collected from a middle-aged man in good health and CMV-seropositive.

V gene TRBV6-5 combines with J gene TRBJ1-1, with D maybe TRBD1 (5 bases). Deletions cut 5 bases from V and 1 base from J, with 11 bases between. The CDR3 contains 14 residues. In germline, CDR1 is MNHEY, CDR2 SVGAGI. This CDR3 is CASSTQGRNTEAFF. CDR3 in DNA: TGTGCCAGCAGTACCCAGGGAAGGAACACTGAAGCTTTCTTT.

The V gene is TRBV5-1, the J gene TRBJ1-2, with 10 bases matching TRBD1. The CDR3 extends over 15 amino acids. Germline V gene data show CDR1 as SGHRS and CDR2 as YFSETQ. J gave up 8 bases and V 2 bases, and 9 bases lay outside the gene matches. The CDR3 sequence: CASSFNPGQGNGYTF. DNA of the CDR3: TGCGCCAGCAGCTTTAATCCGGGACAGGGGAACGGCTACACCTTC.

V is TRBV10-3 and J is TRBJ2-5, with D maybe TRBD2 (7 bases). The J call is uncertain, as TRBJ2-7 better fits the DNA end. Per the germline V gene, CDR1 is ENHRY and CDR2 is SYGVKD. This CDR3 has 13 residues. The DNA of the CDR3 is TGTGCCATCATGGGGGGGGCTTCGTACGAGCAGTACTTC. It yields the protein CAIMGGASYEQYF.

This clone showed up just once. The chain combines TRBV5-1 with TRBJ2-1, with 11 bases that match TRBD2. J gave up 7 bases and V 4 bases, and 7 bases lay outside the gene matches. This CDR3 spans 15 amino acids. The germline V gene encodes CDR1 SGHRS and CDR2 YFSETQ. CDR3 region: CASSLRASGGNEQFF. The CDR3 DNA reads TGCGCCAGCAGCCTCCGAGCTAGCGGGGGGAATGAGCAGTTCTTC.

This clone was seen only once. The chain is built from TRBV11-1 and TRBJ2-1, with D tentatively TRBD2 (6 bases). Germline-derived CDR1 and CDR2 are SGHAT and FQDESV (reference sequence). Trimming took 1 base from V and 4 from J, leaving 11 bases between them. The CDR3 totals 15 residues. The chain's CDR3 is CASSLGRRAYNEQFF. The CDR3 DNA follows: TGTGCCAGCAGCTTAGGCCGGAGGGCGTACAATGAGCAGTTCTTC.

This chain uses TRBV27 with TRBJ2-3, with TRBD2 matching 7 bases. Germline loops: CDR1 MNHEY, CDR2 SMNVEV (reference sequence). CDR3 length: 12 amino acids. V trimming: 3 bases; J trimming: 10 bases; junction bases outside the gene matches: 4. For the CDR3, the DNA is TGTGCCAGCAGTTTCTCTAGCGGCTCGCAGTATTTT. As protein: CASSFSSGSQYF.

The CDR3 protein is CASGLGRSFEDTEAFF. The CDR3 DNA follows: TGTGCTAGTGGTTTGGGCCGGAGCTTTGAGGACACTGAAGCTTTCTTT. The rearrangement joins TRBV12-5 to TRBJ1-1; D not certain. The CDR3 runs 16 residues. Germline V gene lookup returns CDR1 LGHNT and CDR2 FRNRAP. The ends were cut back, 1 base at V and 3 bases at J, with 15 bases in the middle.

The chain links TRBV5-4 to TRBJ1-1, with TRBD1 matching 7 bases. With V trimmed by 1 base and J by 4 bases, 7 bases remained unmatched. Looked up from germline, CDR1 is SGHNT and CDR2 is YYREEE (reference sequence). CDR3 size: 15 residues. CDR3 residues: CASSLPTTGTTEAFF. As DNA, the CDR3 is TGTGCCAGCAGCTTGCCTACGACAGGGACCACTGAAGCTTTCTTT.

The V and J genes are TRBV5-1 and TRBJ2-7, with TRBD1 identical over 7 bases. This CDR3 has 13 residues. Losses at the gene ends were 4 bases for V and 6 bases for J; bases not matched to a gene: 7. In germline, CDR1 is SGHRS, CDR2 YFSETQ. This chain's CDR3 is CASSQGQLGEQYF. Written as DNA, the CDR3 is TGCGCCAGCAGCCAGGGACAGCTTGGCGAGCAGTACTTC.

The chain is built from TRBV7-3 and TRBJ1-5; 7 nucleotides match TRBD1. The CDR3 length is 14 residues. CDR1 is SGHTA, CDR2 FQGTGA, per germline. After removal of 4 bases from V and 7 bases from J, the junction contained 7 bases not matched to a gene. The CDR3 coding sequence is TGTGCCAGCAGCTCCGGGGACAGATACCAGCCCCAGCATTTT. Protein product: CASSSGDRYQPQHF.

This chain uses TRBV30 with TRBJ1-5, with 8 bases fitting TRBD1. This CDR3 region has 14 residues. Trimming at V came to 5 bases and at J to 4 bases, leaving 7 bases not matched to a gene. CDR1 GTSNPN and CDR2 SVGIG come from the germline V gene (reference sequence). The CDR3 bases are TGTGCCTGGGCTCGACAGGGGCATAATCAGCCCCAGCATTTT. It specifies CAWARQGHNQPQHF.

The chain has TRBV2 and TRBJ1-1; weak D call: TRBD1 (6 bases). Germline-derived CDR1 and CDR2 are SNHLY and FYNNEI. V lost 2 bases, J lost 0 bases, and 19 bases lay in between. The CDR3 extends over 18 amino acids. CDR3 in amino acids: CASSEIRGHSFVNTEAFF. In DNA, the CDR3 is TGTGCCAGCAGTGAAATCAGGGGTCACTCATTCGTGAACACTGAAGCTTTCTTT. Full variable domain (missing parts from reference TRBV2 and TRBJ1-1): EPEVTQTPSHQVTQMGQEVILRCVPISNHLYFYWYRQILGQKVEFLVSFYNNEISEKSEIFDDQFSVERPDGSNFTLKIRSTKLEDSAMYFCASSEIRGHSFVNTEAFFGQGTRLTVV.

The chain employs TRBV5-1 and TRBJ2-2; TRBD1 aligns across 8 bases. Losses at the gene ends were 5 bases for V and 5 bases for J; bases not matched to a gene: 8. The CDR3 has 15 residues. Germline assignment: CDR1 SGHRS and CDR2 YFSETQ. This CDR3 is CASRPDRGVTGELFF. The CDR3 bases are TGCGCCAGCAGGCCTGACAGGGGAGTAACCGGGGAGCTGTTTTTT.

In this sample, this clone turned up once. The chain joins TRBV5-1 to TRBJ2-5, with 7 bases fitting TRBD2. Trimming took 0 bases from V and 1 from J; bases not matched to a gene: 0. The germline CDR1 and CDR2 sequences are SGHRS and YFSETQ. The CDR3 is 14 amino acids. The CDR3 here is CASSLGLAQETQYF. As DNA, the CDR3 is TGCGCCAGCAGCTTGGGACTAGCCCAAGAGACCCAGTACTTC.

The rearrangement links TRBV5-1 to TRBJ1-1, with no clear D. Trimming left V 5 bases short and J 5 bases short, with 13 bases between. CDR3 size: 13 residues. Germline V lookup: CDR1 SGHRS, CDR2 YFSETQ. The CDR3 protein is CASRENGGTEAFF. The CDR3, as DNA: TGCGCCAGCAGAGAAAACGGAGGAACTGAAGCTTTCTTT.

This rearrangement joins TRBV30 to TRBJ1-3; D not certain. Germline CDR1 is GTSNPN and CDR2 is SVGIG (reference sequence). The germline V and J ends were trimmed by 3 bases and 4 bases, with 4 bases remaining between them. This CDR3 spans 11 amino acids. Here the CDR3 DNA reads TGTGCCTGGAGCTTGGGAAACACCATATATTTT. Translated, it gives CAWSLGNTIYF.

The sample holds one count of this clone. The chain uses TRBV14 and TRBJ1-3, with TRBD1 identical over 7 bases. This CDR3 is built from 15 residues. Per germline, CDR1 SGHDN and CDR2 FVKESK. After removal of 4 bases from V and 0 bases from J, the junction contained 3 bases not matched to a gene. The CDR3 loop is CASSPRTGSGNTIYF. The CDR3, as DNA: TGTGCCAGCAGCCCTAGGACAGGCTCTGGAAACACCATATATTTT.

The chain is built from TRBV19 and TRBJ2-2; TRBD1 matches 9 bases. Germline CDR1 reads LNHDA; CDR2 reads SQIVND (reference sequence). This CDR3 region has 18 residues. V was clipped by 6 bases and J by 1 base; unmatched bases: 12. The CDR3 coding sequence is TGTGCCAGTAGACGAGCGACAGGGGGTCTGTGGAACACCGGGGAGCTGTTTTTT. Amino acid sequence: CASRRATGGLWNTGELFF.